This TCR beta chain was profiled in a study of blood T cell repertoires in COVID-19. Study-wide background: Donors in the United States, Italy and Spain gave samples during acute or convalescent COVID-19. The cDNA or gDNA used as material had been derived from T cells, B-cell-depleted T cells, or PBMCs.

As handled by the study authors: Amplifying reference gene primers gave estimates of nucleated cell counts. Sequencing was performed with immunoSEQ multiplex PCR; in TCRdb, only in-frame clones are kept and a portion is missing. V, J and clone size reflect that table, while D and trimming were determined from the DNA. The sample records under 150,000 clones, approximately 85% being singletons. The sequence was obtained from a man aged 35-49 years with acute or convalescent COVID-19. The sample comprised peripheral blood.

The CDR3 bases are TGTGCCACCAGTGATTTGTCTGCAGGGGGTAGAGCTTTCTTT. This translates into CATSDLSAGGRAFF. The chain recombines TRBV24-1 with TRBJ1-1; 7 bases fit TRBD1. Looked up from germline, CDR1 is KGHDR and CDR2 is SFDVKD. J lost 10 bases, V lost 0 bases, and 7 bases had no gene match. This CDR3 region has 14 residues.